This T cell receptor (beta chain) appears in the sequencing data of a study of blood T cell repertoires in COVID-19. CDR1 and CDR2 (germline): LGHNA, YNFKEQ. The CDR3 covers 14 residues. Trimming removed 4 bases from V and 2 bases from J, with 10 bases in between. The study recruited people aged about 18 to 90 years across around 23 US areas. Donors were grouped by their self-reported clinical history. In the 2 weeks before study entry, exposed participants met a COVID-19 case, which was PCR-confirmed or clinician-diagnosed. Clones were sequenced by immunoSEQ multiplex PCR, and TCRdb holds only the in-frame ones, with some missing. The repertoire includes about 260,000 clones, 85% to 90% of them detected once, and over 0.75% sits in the top ten.

Sequences were obtained from PBMCs or T cells enriched from blood (not recorded which). The chain recombines TRBV4-2 with TRBJ2-3; D might be TRBD2 (6 bases). This sequence was found in a man aged 50 or older who had been exposed to COVID-19. CDR3 loop: CASSRRDSTDTQYF. Here the CDR3 DNA reads TGTGCCAGCAGCCGGCGGGACTCCACAGATACGCAGTATTTT.